The 8 T cell receptor beta chains below all came from one sample that was sequenced in a study of PD-1 blockade in classical Hodgkin lymphoma. Clones were read by immunoSEQ multiplex PCR, and TCRdb kept only the in-frame ones, dropping some. The table records around 100,000 clones, roughly 90% of them present only once. Each patient relapsed following autologous stem cell transplantation, and prior brentuximab vedotin exposure differed. The starting material was peripheral blood mononuclear cells (PBMCs), obtained before the second cycle of nivolumab. These receptors were obtained from a human donor with classical Hodgkin lymphoma.

The J gene is TRBJ1-3, the V gene TRBV4-2; 7 bases agree with TRBD1. This CDR3 has 15 residues. V was clipped by 6 bases and J by 3 bases; unmatched bases: 8. CDR1 is LGHNA and CDR2 is YNFKEQ in the germline V gene. The CDR3: CASRLTGNDGNTIYF. CDR3 DNA sequence: TGTGCCAGCAGACTGACAGGGAACGATGGAAACACCATATATTTT.

The rearrangement links TRBV27 to TRBJ2-7; D might be TRBD1 (8 bases). This CDR3 has 14 amino acids. V gave up 2 bases and J gave up 5 bases, with 13 bases separating them. Germline V gives CDR1 MNHEY, CDR2 SMNVEV (reference sequence). CDR3 in DNA: TGTGCCAGCAGTTTAACAGGGGGAGGGAACGAGCAGTACTTC. Protein product: CASSLTGGGNEQYF.

The V gene is TRBV28, the J gene TRBJ1-5, with a possible D match to TRBD1 (5 bases). This CDR3 contains 16 residues. CDR1 is MDHEN, CDR2 SYDVKM, per germline. The germline V and J ends were trimmed by 6 bases and 1 base, with 16 bases remaining between them. CDR3 sequence: CASSRRGRGSNQPQHF. CDR3 nucleotides: TGTGCCAGCAGCCGCCGGGGCCGAGGAAGCAATCAGCCCCAGCATTTT.

The rearrangement links TRBV19 to TRBJ1-2, with TRBD1 as a possible D gene (6 bases). V was pared by 4 bases and J by 4 bases, with 13 bases between. The CDR3 has 14 residues. Germline V gene data show CDR1 as LNHDA and CDR2 as SQIVND (reference sequence). The CDR3 coding sequence is TGTGCCAGTAGTAACCCCCGGGGGGCCTATGGCTACACCTTC. Translation: CASSNPRGAYGYTF.

The chain recombines TRBV7-6 with TRBJ2-1; 12 positions agree with TRBD2. The CDR3 loop spans 15 amino acids. V was pared by 6 bases and J by 4 bases, with 4 bases of the junction left unmatched. Germline CDR1 SGHVS, CDR2 FNYEAQ. CDR3 DNA sequence: TGTGCCAGCAGTCTAGCGGGGGGGCCGTACAATGAGCAGTTCTTC. Translated: CASSLAGGPYNEQFF.

The table lists this clone with a count of one. This chain links TRBV30 with TRBJ1-5; D perhaps matches TRBD1 (6 bases). CDR1 is GTSNPN and CDR2 is SVGIG in the germline V gene (reference sequence). The CDR3 runs to 13 residues. Trimming removed 5 bases at V and 7 bases at J, with 15 bases between. This chain's CDR3 is CAWAKGGRQPQHF. In DNA, the CDR3 is TGTGCCTGGGCTAAGGGGGGACGGCAGCCCCAGCATTTT.

This clone appeared a single time. This chain joins TRBV5-1 and TRBJ1-1, with D hard to call. CDR3 length: 13 amino acids. V lost 1 base to trimming and J lost 1 base, with 5 bases between them. Germline CDR1 is SGHRS and CDR2 is YFSETQ. The CDR3 sequence: CASSLQGNTEAFF. In DNA, the CDR3 is TGCGCCAGCAGCTTGCAAGGGAACACTGAAGCTTTCTTT.

The chain joins TRBV4-3 to TRBJ2-7; 7 nucleotides match TRBD2. Trimming at V came to 4 bases and at J to 0 bases, leaving 3 bases not matched to a gene. CDR3 length: 14 residues. Per the germline V gene, CDR1 is LGHNA and CDR2 is YSLEER. The CDR3 sequence is CASSPTSLSYEQYF. CDR3 coding DNA: TGCGCCAGCAGCCCGACTAGCCTCTCCTACGAGCAGTACTTC.